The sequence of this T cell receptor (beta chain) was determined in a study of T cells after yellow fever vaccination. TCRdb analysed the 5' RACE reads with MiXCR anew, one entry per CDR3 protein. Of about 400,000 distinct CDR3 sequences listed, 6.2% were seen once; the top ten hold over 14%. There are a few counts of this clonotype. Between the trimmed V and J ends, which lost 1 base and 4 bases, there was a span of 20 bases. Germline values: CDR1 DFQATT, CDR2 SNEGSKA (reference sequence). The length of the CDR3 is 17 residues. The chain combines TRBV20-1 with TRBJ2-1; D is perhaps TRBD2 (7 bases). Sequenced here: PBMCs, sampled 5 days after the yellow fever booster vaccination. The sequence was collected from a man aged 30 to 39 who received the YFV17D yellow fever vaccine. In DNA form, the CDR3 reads TGCAGTGCTAGAGTCCTGGGGGCTAGCGGAAAATACAATGAGCAGTTCTTC. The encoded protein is CSARVLGASGKYNEQFF.